These 27 T cell receptor beta chains came from one sample sequenced in a study of blood T cell repertoires in COVID-19. The protocol was immunoSEQ multiplex PCR, while the TCRdb copy is restricted to in-frame clones and leaves out a portion. This repertoire shows 100,000 to 120,000 clones, 85% found once; its top ten account for 13%. The sequencing sample was made of peripheral blood. These TCRs come from a human donor in a cohort sampled during active COVID-19.

In its sample, this clone was seen many times. The chain employs TRBV7-2 and TRBJ2-3; TRBD2 matches at 9 bases. Germline V gene data show CDR1 as SGHTA and CDR2 as FQGNSA. After removal of 1 base from V and 2 bases from J, the junction contained 10 bases not matched to a gene. The CDR3 is 18 amino acids. This CDR3 is CASSLGALAGANTDTQYF. For the CDR3, the DNA is TGTGCCAGCAGCTTAGGGGCCTTAGCGGGGGCCAACACAGATACGCAGTATTTT.

The CDR3 loop reads CASSYTGEADTQYF. The CDR3 region has the DNA TGTGCCAGCAGTTACACCGGGGAGGCAGATACGCAGTATTTT. This rearrangement joins TRBV6-2 or TRBV6-3 to TRBJ2-3, with D possibly TRBD2 on 6 matching bases. The CDR3 runs to 14 residues. The germline V gene has CDR1 MNHEY and CDR2 SVGEGT. V was pared by 2 bases and J by 4 bases, with 10 bases between.

DNA of the CDR3: TGTGCCAGCACTTTAAACCGGGACATGAACACTGAAGCTTTCTTT. Translation gives CASTLNRDMNTEAFF. The chain recombines TRBV6-5 with TRBJ1-1; weak D call: TRBD1 (6 bases). The germline V and J ends were trimmed by 7 bases and 0 bases, with 15 bases remaining between them. Germline assignment: CDR1 MNHEY and CDR2 SVGAGI. The CDR3 loop spans 15 amino acids.

This sequence joins TRBV25-1 and TRBJ1-5, with 7 bases fitting TRBD1. Germline CDR1 and CDR2: MGHDK and SYGVNS. J gave up 2 bases and V 3 bases, and 7 bases lay outside the gene matches. The CDR3 totals 16 residues. The CDR3 loop is CASSDGQGGRNQPQHF. CDR3 nucleotides: TGTGCCAGCAGTGACGGTCAGGGGGGTCGCAATCAGCCCCAGCATTTT.

The chain is built from TRBV28 and TRBJ1-6, with no clear D. The V gene lost 5 bases and the J gene lost 9 bases, with 11 bases spanning the gap. Germline values: CDR1 MDHEN, CDR2 SYDVKM. This CDR3 is built from 13 residues. CDR3 sequence reads: CASSRRAISPLHF. In DNA form, the CDR3 reads TGTGCCAGCAGTCGTCGCGCCATTTCACCCCTCCACTTT.

V and J are TRBV15 and TRBJ1-4; D call uncertain. Germline CDR1 is LNHNV and CDR2 is YYDKDF (reference sequence). CDR3 length equals 13 residues. The V gene lost 7 bases and the J gene lost 4 bases, with 10 bases spanning the gap. The CDR3 bases are TGTGCCACCACGAGGGCTTATAATGAAAAACTGTTTTTT. Encoded protein: CATTRAYNEKLFF. Variable domain in full (rest from reference TRBV15 and TRBJ1-4): DAMVIQNPRYQVTQFGKPVTLSCSQTLNHNVMYWYQQKSSQAPKLLFHYYDKDFNNEADTPDNFQSRRPNTSFCFLDIRSPGLGDTAMYLCATTRAYNEKLFFGSGTQLSVL.

The chain couples TRBV6-6 to TRBJ2-1; 10 nucleotides agree with TRBD1. The trim removed 6 bases at V and 7 bases at J, leaving 9 bases unmatched. Germline values: CDR1 MNHNY, CDR2 SVGAGI (reference sequence). This CDR3 region has 15 residues. CDR3 DNA sequence: TGTGCCAGCAGCGTTTCCGGGACAGGGGTTAATGAGCAGTTCTTC. Amino acids: CASSVSGTGVNEQFF.

This clone was seen more than once but under ten times. This chain joins TRBV7-9 and TRBJ2-7; TRBD1 matches 10 bases. Trimming at V came to 6 bases and at J to 6 bases, leaving 11 bases not matched to a gene. The germline V gene encodes CDR1 SEHNR and CDR2 FQNEAQ (reference sequence). The length of the CDR3 is 15 residues. As DNA, the CDR3 is TGTGCCAGCAGGACCGGGACAGGGGCGATGGGCGAGCAGTACTTC. This encodes CASRTGTGAMGEQYF.

This sequence joins TRBV5-1 and TRBJ2-1; 7 bases fit TRBD2. The length of the CDR3 is 14 residues. The junction had 5 bases not matched to a gene; V was cut back by 0 bases and J by 8 bases. CDR1 and CDR2 (germline): SGHRS, YFSETQ. The CDR3 region has the DNA TGCGCCAGCAGCTTGGAGCGGGGCGGGGATGAGCAGTTCTTC. It translates to CASSLERGGDEQFF. The entire variable domain, with the rest obtained from reference TRBV5-1 and TRBJ2-1, is as follows: KAGVTQTPRYLIKTRGQQVTLSCSPISGHRSVSWYQQTPGQGLQFLFEYFSETQRNKGNFPGRFSGRQFSNSRSEMNVSTLELGDSALYLCASSLERGGDEQFFGPGTRLTVL.

The V gene is TRBV18, the J gene TRBJ1-1; 7 positions match TRBD1. The germline V gene encodes CDR1 KGHSH and CDR2 LQKENI. The CDR3 totals 15 residues. Unmatched junction bases numbered 7, after V lost 1 base and J lost 5 bases. This CDR3 is CASSPRQGGVTEAFF. The CDR3 DNA reads as TGTGCCAGCTCACCACGACAGGGTGGGGTAACTGAAGCTTTCTTT. The complete variable domain, with remaining parts taken from reference TRBV18 and TRBJ1-1, reads NAGVMQNPRHLVRRRGQEARLRCSPMKGHSHVYWYRQLPEEGLKFMVYLQKENIIDESGMPKERFSAEFPKEGPSILRIQQVVRGDSAAYFCASSPRQGGVTEAFFGQGTRLTVV.

This chain uses TRBV7-2 with TRBJ1-4; 7 nucleotides line up with TRBD1. The CDR3 extends over 14 amino acids. The V and J ends lost 6 bases and 8 bases, in that order; junction bases with no gene match: 9. Germline V CDR1 and CDR2: SGHTA, FQGNSA. This CDR3 reads CASRPRQGDEKLFF. In DNA, the CDR3 is TGTGCCAGCAGGCCGCGGCAGGGGGACGAAAAACTGTTTTTT.

The chain links TRBV29-1 to TRBJ1-2, with no clear D. The CDR3 has 12 amino acids. Germline lookup yields CDR1 SQVTM and CDR2 ANQGSEA. V was trimmed by 7 bases and J by 3 bases, leaving 12 bases between them. The CDR3, as DNA: TGCAGCGCCCTTGACGCGGACTATGGCTACACCTTC. Its protein product is CSALDADYGYTF.

The CDR3 loop is CSVLSGGGETQYF. In nucleotides, the CDR3 is TGCAGCGTCCTGAGCGGGGGAGGGGAGACCCAGTACTTC. The V call is TRBV29-1, the J call TRBJ2-5, with TRBD2 identical over 8 bases. The CDR3 is 13 amino acids. In germline, CDR1 is SQVTM, CDR2 ANQGSEA. Trimming cost V 6 bases and J 5 bases; bases outside gene matches: 8.

The chain has TRBV19 and TRBJ2-1; possibly TRBD1 for D (5 bases). Trimming shortened V by 5 bases and J by 7 bases, and 9 bases separated the two germline ends. This CDR3 is 12 amino acids long. The V gene's germline CDR1 is LNHDA and CDR2 SQIVND (reference sequence). CDR3 sequence: CASSVRVNEQFF. The CDR3 nucleotides are TGTGCCAGTAGTGTCAGGGTTAATGAGCAGTTCTTC.

The chain has TRBV6-5 and TRBJ2-7, with TRBD1 matching over 8 bases. The J segment lost 2 bases and the V segment lost 6 bases, leaving 6 bases of the junction unmatched. CDR1 and CDR2 from the germline V gene are MNHEY and SVGAGI. The CDR3 extends over 14 amino acids. CDR3 region: CASRKRGQAYEQYF. The CDR3 DNA reads as TGTGCCAGCAGGAAGAGGGGACAGGCCTACGAGCAGTACTTC.

The chain combines TRBV2 with TRBJ1-4, with D possibly matching TRBD1 (6 bases). V lost 3 bases to trimming and J lost 5 bases, with 13 bases between them. The CDR3 consists of 15 residues. The germline gives CDR1 SNHLY, CDR2 FYNNEI. CDR3 loop: CASSEQGQLNEKLFF. CDR3 coding DNA: TGTGCCAGCAGTGAGCAGGGACAATTGAATGAAAAACTGTTTTTT.

In its sample, this clone was seen once. The chain has TRBV7-2 and TRBJ2-3; 7 bases align to TRBD2. The CDR3 has 16 amino acids. After removal of 1 base from V and 2 bases from J, the junction contained 6 bases not matched to a gene. Germline assignment: CDR1 SGHTA and CDR2 FQGNSA. The CDR3 DNA is TGTGCCAGCAGCTTAGTAGCGGGTGCCGCCACAGATACGCAGTATTTT. This gives the protein CASSLVAGAATDTQYF.

The chain recombines TRBV27 with TRBJ2-7; TRBD1 might be the D (5 bases). This CDR3 region has 14 residues. The V end lost 4 bases, the J end lost 4 bases, and 14 bases lay between the germline ends. The germline V gene encodes CDR1 MNHEY and CDR2 SMNVEV (reference sequence). The CDR3 sequence: CASSSLGREYEQYF. The CDR3 DNA sequence: TGTGCCAGCAGTTCCTTGGGCAGGGAATACGAGCAGTACTTC.

The chain links TRBV7-2 to TRBJ2-3; 11 bases agree with TRBD2. Germline V gene lookup returns CDR1 SGHTA and CDR2 FQGNSA. V lost 5 bases and J lost 4; bases outside the gene matches: 8. CDR3 size: 16 residues. The CDR3 nucleotides are TGTGCCAGCAGCCCCCGACTAGCGGGGAGGTCAGATACGCAGTATTTT. Translating gives CASSPRLAGRSDTQYF. Using reference TRBV7-2 and TRBJ2-3 for the parts outside the CDR3, the full variable domain is GAGVSQSPSNKVTEKGKDVELRCDPISGHTALYWYRQSLGQGLEFLIYFQGNSAPDKSGLPSDRFSAERTGGSVSTLTIQRTQQEDSAVYLCASSPRLAGRSDTQYFGPGTRLTVL.

The chain links TRBV6-5 to TRBJ1-3; D ambiguous. Between the trimmed V and J ends, which lost 6 bases and 3 bases, there was a span of 12 bases. CDR1 is MNHEY and CDR2 is SVGAGI in the germline V gene. The CDR3 length is 14 residues. DNA of the CDR3: TGTGCCAGCAGAGGGAGTTCGAGTGGAAACACCATATATTTT. Amino acids: CASRGSSSGNTIYF.

The genes are TRBV5-1 and TRBJ2-7; TRBD1 might be the D (6 bases). CDR3 length: 14 residues. The germline gives CDR1 SGHRS, CDR2 YFSETQ. The V gene lost 5 bases and the J gene lost 2 bases, with 14 bases spanning the gap. The CDR3 sequence: CASRGGWSAYEQYF. The CDR3 DNA reads as TGCGCCAGCAGAGGGGGATGGTCCGCCTACGAGCAGTACTTC. Full variable domain (remainder filled in from reference TRBV5-1 and TRBJ2-7): KAGVTQTPRYLIKTRGQQVTLSCSPISGHRSVSWYQQTPGQGLQFLFEYFSETQRNKGNFPGRFSGRQFSNSRSEMNVSTLELGDSALYLCASRGGWSAYEQYFGPGTRLTVT.

Of note for this clone: Other DNA sequences of this sample code for an identical CDR3. This sequence joins TRBV10-2 and TRBJ1-3; 11 bases are shared with TRBD1. With 3 bases clipped from V and 4 bases from J, the junction kept 8 bases outside the gene matches. Germline CDR1 reads WSHSY; CDR2 reads SAAADI. The CDR3 consists of 17 residues. The CDR3 is CASSEGTGGLRGNTIYF. CDR3 coding DNA: TGCGCCAGCAGTGAAGGGACAGGGGGTCTCCGGGGAAACACCATATATTTT.

The chain recombines TRBV28 with TRBJ2-7; no clear D. The CDR3 contains 13 residues. The V gene lost 2 bases and the J gene lost 3 bases, with 8 bases spanning the gap. Germline assignment: CDR1 MDHEN and CDR2 SYDVKM. This CDR3 reads CASSLAQDYEQYF. CDR3 DNA sequence: TGTGCCAGCAGTTTAGCTCAGGACTACGAGCAGTACTTC. The full variable domain, in which reference TRBV28 and TRBJ2-7 provide the parts outside the CDR3, is DVKVTQSSRYLVKRTGEKVFLECVQDMDHENMFWYRQDPGLGLRLIYFSYDVKMKEKGDIPEGYSVSREKKERFSLILESASTNQTSMYLCASSLAQDYEQYFGPGTRLTVT.

The chain uses TRBV11-2 and TRBJ2-2; 9 bases map to TRBD2. V lost 5 bases and J lost 0; bases outside the gene matches: 4. The CDR3 loop spans 16 amino acids. Germline V gene lookup returns CDR1 SGHAT and CDR2 FQNNGV. The CDR3, as DNA: TGTGCCAGCAGCCCGCGGGGGGGGGCGAACACCGGGGAGCTGTTTTTT. Encoded protein: CASSPRGGANTGELFF.

This rearrangement joins TRBV5-4 to TRBJ2-1; 11 bases agree with TRBD1. V lost 0 bases to trimming and J lost 7 bases; unmatched junction nucleotides: 6. The CDR3 loop spans 16 amino acids. CDR1 and CDR2 (germline): SGHNT, YYREEE (reference sequence). The CDR3 DNA is TGTGCCAGCAGCTTGGCCGGGACAGGGGGTAAGAATGAGCAGTTCTTC. Its protein product is CASSLAGTGGKNEQFF. The complete variable domain, with remaining parts taken from reference TRBV5-4 and TRBJ2-1, reads ETGVTQSPTHLIKTRGQQVTLRCSSQSGHNTVSWYQQALGQGPQFIFQYYREEENGRGNFPPRFSGLQFPNYSSELNVNALELDDSALYLCASSLAGTGGKNEQFFGPGTRLTVL.

The chain joins TRBV19 to TRBJ2-7, with D possibly matching TRBD1 (5 bases). The ends were cut back, 4 bases at V and 5 bases at J, with 12 bases in the middle. This CDR3 is 13 amino acids long. Germline CDR1 is LNHDA and CDR2 is SQIVND (reference sequence). The CDR3 DNA follows: TGTGCCAGTAGTACCCAGGGAAGGAACGAGCAGTACTTC. Its protein product is CASSTQGRNEQYF. Full variable domain (rest looked up from reference TRBV19 and TRBJ2-7): DGGITQSPKYLFRKEGQNVTLSCEQNLNHDAMYWYRQDPGQGLRLIYYSQIVNDFQKGDIAEGYSVSREKKESFPLTVTSAQKNPTAFYLCASSTQGRNEQYFGPGTRLTVT.

A few counts support this clone. CDR3 in DNA: TGTGCCAGCAGCGTAGGTCAGGACAGCTCATATGGCTACACCTTC. Translating gives CASSVGQDSSYGYTF. The rearrangement joins TRBV9 to TRBJ1-2; D is perhaps TRBD1 (6 bases). Germline V gives CDR1 SGDLS, CDR2 YYNGEE. V lost 0 bases and J lost 5, with 14 bases in between. This CDR3 region has 15 residues. The full variable domain, rest sourced from reference TRBV9 and TRBJ1-2, is DSGVTQTPKHLITATGQRVTLRCSPRSGDLSVYWYQQSLDQGLQFLIQYYNGEERAKGNILERFSAQQFPDLHSELNLSSLELGDSALYFCASSVGQDSSYGYTFGSGTRLTVV.